This T cell receptor (beta chain) was identified in a study of blood T cells in healthy people across ages. Total RNA, at least 5 micrograms per sample, was extracted from PBMCs. General study findings and limits: Underestimates were what the diversity estimates from one million T cells were considered to be. There was a strong correlation between TCR beta diversity and naive T cell percentage.

Concerning this clonotype itself: Its cognate antigen is unknown.

Germline values: CDR1 SGHRS, CDR2 YFSETQ. Trimming pared 7 bases from V and 4 bases from J, leaving 13 bases between. The CDR3 consists of 13 residues. A second PCR of 7 to 11 cycles used a sample-barcoded 5' primer and a J-beta primer mix. TCRdb re-called the 5' RACE reads with MiXCR, one entry per CDR3 protein. The sample has roughly 800,000 distinct CDR3 sequences, 58% seen once. V is TRBV5-1 and J is TRBJ2-3; D is perhaps TRBD1 (5 bases). This clonotype was obtained from a man aged 25 to 45 in good health. Sequencing was carried out using blood. The CDR3 spells CASSGLGSDTQYF. DNA of the CDR3: TGCGCCAGCTCAGGGTTAGGCTCAGATACGCAGTATTTT.